This T cell receptor beta chain was captured by sequencing in a study of quantifying T cell responses using KT2 cells. Study in general: RNA was reverse transcribed with TCR alpha and beta constant-region primers. Overall study results and limits: Input KT2 cell number predicted KT2 alpha and beta sequence counts linearly over several orders of magnitude.

The table lists this clonotype with a few counts. The antigen is unknown. A single-stranded UMI oligo with SP2 sequence was ligated to cDNA 3' ends. First-round PCR used 4 to 5 cycles and beta primers RC1.1 and RC1.2 covering TRBC1 and TRBC2. Starting with the second PCR, alpha and beta TCR chains went through separate processing. Each CDR3 protein gets one entry after TCRdb re-called the UMI-ligation and nested PCR reads with MiXCR. The table shows tens of thousands of distinct CDR3 sequences, with roughly an eighth occurring only once. CDR3 length: 14 amino acids. The V gene's germline CDR1 is SQVTM and CDR2 ANQGSEA. Losses at the gene ends were 1 base for V and 6 bases for J; bases not matched to a gene: 5. KT2, a clone with a known TCR, was spiked into unfractionated PBMC. Different KT2-to-PBMC ratios were created with a constant PBMC count.

The genes are TRBV29-1 and TRBJ1-1, with TRBD1 identical over 10 bases. This sequence was found in a human donor. The sample was PBMCs spiked with cells of the T cell clone KT2. The CDR3 DNA reads as TGCAGCGTTGAAGGGGACAGGGGATCCTCTGAAGCTTTCTTT. It encodes CSVEGDRGSSEAFF.